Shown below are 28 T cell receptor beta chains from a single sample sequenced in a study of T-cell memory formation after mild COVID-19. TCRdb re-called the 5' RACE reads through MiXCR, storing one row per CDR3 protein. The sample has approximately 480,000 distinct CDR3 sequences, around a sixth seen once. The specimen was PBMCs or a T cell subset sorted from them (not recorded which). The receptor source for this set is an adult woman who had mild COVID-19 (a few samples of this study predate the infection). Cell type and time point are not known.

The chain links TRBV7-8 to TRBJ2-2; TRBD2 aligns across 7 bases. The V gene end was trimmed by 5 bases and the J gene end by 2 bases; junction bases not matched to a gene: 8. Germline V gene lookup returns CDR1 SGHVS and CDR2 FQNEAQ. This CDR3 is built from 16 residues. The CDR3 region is CASSPPGGTNTGELFF. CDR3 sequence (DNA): TGTGCCAGCAGCCCCCCCGGGGGGACCAACACCGGGGAGCTGTTTTTT.

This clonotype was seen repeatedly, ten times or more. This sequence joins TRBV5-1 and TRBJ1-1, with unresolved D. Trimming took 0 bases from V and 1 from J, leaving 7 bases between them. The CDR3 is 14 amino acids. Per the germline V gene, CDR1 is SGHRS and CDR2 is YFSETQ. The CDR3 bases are TGCGCCAGCAGCTTGGCCACCCCGAACACTGAAGCTTTCTTT. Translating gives CASSLATPNTEAFF.

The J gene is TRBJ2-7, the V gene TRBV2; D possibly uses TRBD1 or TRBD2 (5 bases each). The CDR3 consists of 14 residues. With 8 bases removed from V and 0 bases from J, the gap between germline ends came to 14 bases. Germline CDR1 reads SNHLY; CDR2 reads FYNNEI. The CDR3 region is CASQKRGDSYEQYF. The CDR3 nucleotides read TGTGCCAGCCAGAAACGAGGGGACTCCTACGAGCAGTACTTC.

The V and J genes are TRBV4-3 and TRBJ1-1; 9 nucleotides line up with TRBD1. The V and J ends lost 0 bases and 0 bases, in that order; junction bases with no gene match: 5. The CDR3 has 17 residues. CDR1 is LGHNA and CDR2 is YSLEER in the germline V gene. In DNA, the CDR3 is TGCGCCAGCAGCCAAGAGGGACAGGGAAGGGTGAACACTGAAGCTTTCTTT. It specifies CASSQEGQGRVNTEAFF.

CDR3 protein: CASSFSPGTGVEAFF. The CDR3 DNA is TGTGCCAGCAGCTTTTCGCCCGGGACAGGGGTTGAAGCTTTCTTT. V is TRBV7-3 and J is TRBJ1-1; 10 nucleotides agree with TRBD1. Unmatched junction bases numbered 8, after V lost 3 bases and J lost 7 bases. The V gene's germline CDR1 is SGHTA and CDR2 FQGTGA. The CDR3 is made up of 15 amino acids.

The CDR3 DNA follows: TGCAGTGCTTTCATCGGACTAGCGGGAGGGCTTGGCACAGATACGCAGTATTTT. Translating gives CSAFIGLAGGLGTDTQYF. This rearrangement joins TRBV20-1 to TRBJ2-3; TRBD2 aligns across 15 bases. The CDR3 runs 18 residues. CDR1 and CDR2 (germline): DFQATT, SNEGSKA (reference sequence). V lost 5 bases, J lost 1 base, and 10 bases stayed unmatched.

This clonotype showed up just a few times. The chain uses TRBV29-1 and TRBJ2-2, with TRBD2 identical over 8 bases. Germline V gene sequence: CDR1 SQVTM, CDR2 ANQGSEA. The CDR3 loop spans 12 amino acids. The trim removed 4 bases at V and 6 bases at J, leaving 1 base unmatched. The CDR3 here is CSVVGGAGELFF. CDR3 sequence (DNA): TGCAGCGTTGTCGGGGGGGCCGGGGAGCTGTTTTTT.

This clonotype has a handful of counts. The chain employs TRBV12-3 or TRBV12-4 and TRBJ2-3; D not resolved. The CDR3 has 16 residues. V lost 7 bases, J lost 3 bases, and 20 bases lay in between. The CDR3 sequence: CASNPMYPKATDTQYF. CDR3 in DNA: TGTGCCAGCAATCCGATGTACCCCAAAGCAACAGATACGCAGTATTTT.

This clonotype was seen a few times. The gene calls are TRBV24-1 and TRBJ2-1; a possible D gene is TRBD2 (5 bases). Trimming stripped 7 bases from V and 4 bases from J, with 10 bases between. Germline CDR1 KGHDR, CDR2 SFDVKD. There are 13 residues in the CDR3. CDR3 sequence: CATRGGQYNEQFF. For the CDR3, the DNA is TGTGCCACCAGGGGCGGGCAGTACAATGAGCAGTTCTTC.

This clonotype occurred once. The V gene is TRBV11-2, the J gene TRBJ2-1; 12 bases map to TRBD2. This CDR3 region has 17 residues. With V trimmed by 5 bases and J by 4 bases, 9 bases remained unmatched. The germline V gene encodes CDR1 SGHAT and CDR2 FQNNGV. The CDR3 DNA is TGTGCCAGCAGCCCACTCCTACTAGCGGGGGGATACAATGAGCAGTTCTTC. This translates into CASSPLLLAGGYNEQFF.

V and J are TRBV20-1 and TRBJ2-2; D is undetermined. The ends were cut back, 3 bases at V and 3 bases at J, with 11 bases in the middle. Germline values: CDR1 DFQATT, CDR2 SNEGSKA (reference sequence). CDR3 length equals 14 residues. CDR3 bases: TGCAGTGCTAGCGTGATGGGGTACACCGGGGAGCTGTTTTTT. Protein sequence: CSASVMGYTGELFF.

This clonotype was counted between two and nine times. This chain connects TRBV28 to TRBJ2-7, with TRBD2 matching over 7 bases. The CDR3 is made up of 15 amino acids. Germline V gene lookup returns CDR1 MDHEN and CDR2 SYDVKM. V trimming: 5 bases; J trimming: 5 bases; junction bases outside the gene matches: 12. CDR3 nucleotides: TGTGCCAGCAGTGTACTCTTGAGGGAGGGCAACGAGCAGTACTTC. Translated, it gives CASSVLLREGNEQYF.

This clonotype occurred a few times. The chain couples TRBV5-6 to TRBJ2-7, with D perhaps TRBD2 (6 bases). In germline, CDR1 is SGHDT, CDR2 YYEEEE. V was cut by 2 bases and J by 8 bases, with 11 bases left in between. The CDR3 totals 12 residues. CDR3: CASSFAGSKQYF. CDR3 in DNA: TGTGCCAGCAGCTTTGCGGGAAGTAAGCAGTACTTC.

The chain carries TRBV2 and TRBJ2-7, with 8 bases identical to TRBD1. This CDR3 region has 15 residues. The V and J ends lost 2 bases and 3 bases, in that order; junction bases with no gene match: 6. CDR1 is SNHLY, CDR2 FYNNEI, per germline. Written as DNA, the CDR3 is TGTGCCAGCAGTGAACCTCAGGGGGCGGTCTACGAGCAGTACTTC. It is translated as CASSEPQGAVYEQYF.

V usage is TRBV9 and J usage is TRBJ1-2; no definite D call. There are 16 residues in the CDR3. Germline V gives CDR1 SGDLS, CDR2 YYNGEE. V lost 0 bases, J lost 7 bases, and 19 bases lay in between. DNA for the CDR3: TGTGCCAGCAGCGTAGTTGGAGCGTTCCCATCGGGTGGCTACACCTTC. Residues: CASSVVGAFPSGGYTF.

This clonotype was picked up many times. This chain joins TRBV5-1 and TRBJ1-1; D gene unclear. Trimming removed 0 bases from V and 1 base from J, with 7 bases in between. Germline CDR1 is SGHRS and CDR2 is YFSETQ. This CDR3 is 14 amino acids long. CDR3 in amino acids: CASSLAAPNTEAFF. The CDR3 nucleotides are TGCGCCAGCAGCTTGGCTGCACCGAACACTGAAGCTTTCTTT.

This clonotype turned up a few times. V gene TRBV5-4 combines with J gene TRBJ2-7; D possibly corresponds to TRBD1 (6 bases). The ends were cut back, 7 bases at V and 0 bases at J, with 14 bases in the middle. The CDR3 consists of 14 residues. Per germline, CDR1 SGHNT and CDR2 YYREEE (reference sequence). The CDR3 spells CASGTGTLSYEQYF. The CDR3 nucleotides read TGTGCCAGCGGTACCGGGACACTCTCCTACGAGCAGTACTTC.

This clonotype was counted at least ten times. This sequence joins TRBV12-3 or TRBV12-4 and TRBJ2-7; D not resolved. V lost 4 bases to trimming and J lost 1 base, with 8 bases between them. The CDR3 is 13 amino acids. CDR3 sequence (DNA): TGTGCCAGCAGTTCACCCGCTTCCTACGAGCAGTACTTC. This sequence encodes CASSSPASYEQYF.

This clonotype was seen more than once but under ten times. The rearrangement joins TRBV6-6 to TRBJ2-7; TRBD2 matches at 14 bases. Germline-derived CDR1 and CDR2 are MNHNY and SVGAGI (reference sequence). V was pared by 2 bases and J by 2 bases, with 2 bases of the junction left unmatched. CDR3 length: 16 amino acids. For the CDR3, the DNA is TGTGCCAGCAGTTACGGGACTAGCGGGAGCCCCTACGAGCAGTACTTC. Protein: CASSYGTSGSPYEQYF.

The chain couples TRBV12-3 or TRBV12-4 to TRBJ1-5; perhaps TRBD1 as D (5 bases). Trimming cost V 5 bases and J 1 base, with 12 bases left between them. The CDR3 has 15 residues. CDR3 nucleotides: TGTGCCAGCAGTGCCCCGGGACGGAGCAATCAGCCCCAGCATTTT. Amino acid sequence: CASSAPGRSNQPQHF.

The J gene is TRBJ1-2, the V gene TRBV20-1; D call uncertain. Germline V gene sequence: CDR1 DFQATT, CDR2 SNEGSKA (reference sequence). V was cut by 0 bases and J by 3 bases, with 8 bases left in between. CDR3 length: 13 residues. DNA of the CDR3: TGCAGTGCTAGAGACCTATCCGACTATGGCTACACCTTC. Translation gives CSARDLSDYGYTF.

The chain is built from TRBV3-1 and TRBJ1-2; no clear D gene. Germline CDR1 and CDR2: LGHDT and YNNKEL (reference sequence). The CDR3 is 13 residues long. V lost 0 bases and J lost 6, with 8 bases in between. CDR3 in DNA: TGTGCCAGCAGCCAAGAGGTCTTGGATGGCTACACCTTC. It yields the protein CASSQEVLDGYTF.

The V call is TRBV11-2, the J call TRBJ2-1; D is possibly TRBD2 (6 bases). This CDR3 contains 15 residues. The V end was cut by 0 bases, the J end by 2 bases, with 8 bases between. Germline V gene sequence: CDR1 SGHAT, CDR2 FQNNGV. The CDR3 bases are TGTGCCAGCAGCTTAGAAGCGGGTACCTACAATGAGCAGTTCTTC. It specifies CASSLEAGTYNEQFF.

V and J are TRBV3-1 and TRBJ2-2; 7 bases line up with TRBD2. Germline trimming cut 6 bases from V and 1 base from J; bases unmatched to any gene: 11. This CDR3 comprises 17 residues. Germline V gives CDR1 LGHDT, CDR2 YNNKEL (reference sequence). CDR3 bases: TGTGCCAGCAGGGTCTTTCGAGGGACTAAGAACACCGGGGAGCTGTTTTTT. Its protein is CASRVFRGTKNTGELFF. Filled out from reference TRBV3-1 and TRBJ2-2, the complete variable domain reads DTAVSQTPKYLVTQMGNDKSIKCEQNLGHDTMYWYKQDSKKFLKIMFSYNNKELIINETVPNRFSPKSPDKAHLNLHINSLELGDSAVYFCASRVFRGTKNTGELFFGEGSRLTVL.

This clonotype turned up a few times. CDR3: CAFLPGLEETQYF. CDR3 DNA sequence: TGTGCCTTTCTCCCCGGACTAGAAGAGACCCAGTACTTC. The V gene is TRBV30, the J gene TRBJ2-5; TRBD2 matches at 7 bases. The V segment lost 7 bases and the J segment 3 bases; nucleotides outside the gene matches: 8. CDR1 is GTSNPN, CDR2 SVGIG, per germline (reference sequence). The CDR3 spans 13 residues.

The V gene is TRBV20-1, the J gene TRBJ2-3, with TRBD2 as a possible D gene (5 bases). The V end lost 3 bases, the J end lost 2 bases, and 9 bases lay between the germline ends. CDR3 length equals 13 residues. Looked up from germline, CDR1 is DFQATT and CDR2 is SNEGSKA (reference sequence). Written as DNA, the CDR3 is TGCAGTGCTAGTCGGGGATTCACAGATACGCAGTATTTT. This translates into CSASRGFTDTQYF.

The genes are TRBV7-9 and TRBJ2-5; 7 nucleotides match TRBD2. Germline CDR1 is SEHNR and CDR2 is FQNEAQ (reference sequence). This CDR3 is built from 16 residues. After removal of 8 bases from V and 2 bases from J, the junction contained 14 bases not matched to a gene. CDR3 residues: CASLDLGGSRQETQYF. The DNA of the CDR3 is TGTGCCAGCTTGGACCTGGGGGGGTCAAGGCAAGAGACCCAGTACTTC.

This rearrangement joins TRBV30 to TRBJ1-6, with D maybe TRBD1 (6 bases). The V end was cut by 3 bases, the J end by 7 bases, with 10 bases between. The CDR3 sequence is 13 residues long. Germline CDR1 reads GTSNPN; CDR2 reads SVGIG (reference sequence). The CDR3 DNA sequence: TGTGCCTGGAGCCCTACAGGGAATTCACCCCTCCACTTT. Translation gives CAWSPTGNSPLHF.